These 8 T cell receptor beta chains share one sample of origin, sequenced in a study of CD8 T cells in Susac syndrome. With random hexamers, about 0.5 to 1 ug RNA was reverse transcribed. TCRdb used MiXCR to reprocess the immunoSEQ multiplex PCR reads, holding one entry per CDR3 protein. The data show roughly 250,000 distinct CDR3 sequences, approximately 95% seen once. The sample comprised CD4+ T cells from PBMCs. These receptors came from a human donor with Susac syndrome.

The chain uses TRBV15 and TRBJ2-5, with TRBD1 as a possible D gene (6 bases). Trimming stripped 3 bases from V and 1 base from J, with 12 bases between. The CDR3 covers 15 residues. Germline CDR1 LNHNV, CDR2 YYDKDF (reference sequence). The CDR3 here is CATSRGASIQETQYF. CDR3 nucleotides: TGTGCCACCAGCAGGGGGGCTAGCATCCAAGAGACCCAGTACTTC. The complete variable domain, with remaining parts taken from reference TRBV15 and TRBJ2-5, reads DAMVIQNPRYQVTQFGKPVTLSCSQTLNHNVMYWYQQKSSQAPKLLFHYYDKDFNNEADTPDNFQSRRPNTSFCFLDIRSPGLGDTAMYLCATSRGASIQETQYFGPGTRLLVL.

This sequence joins TRBV9 and TRBJ2-1, with D possibly TRBD2 on 7 matching bases. The CDR3 runs 14 residues. The germline V and J ends were trimmed by 1 base and 9 bases, with 14 bases remaining between them. Germline V CDR1 and CDR2: SGDLS, YYNGEE. The CDR3 DNA sequence: TGTGCCAGCAGCGTATTGGGCGGGGGCTTTGAGCAGTTCTTC. Protein product: CASSVLGGGFEQFF.

The V gene is TRBV30, the J gene TRBJ2-3; D not certain. CDR1 and CDR2 from the germline V gene are GTSNPN and SVGIG (reference sequence). The CDR3 is made up of 12 amino acids. V was trimmed by 4 bases and J by 4 bases, leaving 9 bases between them. The CDR3 bases are TGTGCCTGGACGGCTGGGGCAGATACGCAGTATTTT. Amino acids: CAWTAGADTQYF.

V and J are TRBV30 and TRBJ2-7; D perhaps matches TRBD2 (5 bases). Trimming removed 3 bases at V and 0 bases at J, with 12 bases between. Germline CDR1 GTSNPN, CDR2 SVGIG (reference sequence). The CDR3 covers 14 residues. CDR3 residues: CAWRGGSSSYEQYF. CDR3 DNA sequence: TGTGCCTGGAGAGGAGGATCCAGCTCCTACGAGCAGTACTTC. Filled out from reference TRBV30 and TRBJ2-7, the complete variable domain reads SQTIHQWPATLVQPVGSPLSLECTVEGTSNPNLYWYRQAAGRGLQLLFYSVGIGQISSEVPQNLSASRPQDRQFILSSKKLLLSDSGFYLCAWRGGSSSYEQYFGPGTRLTVT.

The chain employs TRBV7-9 and TRBJ2-3, with 10 bases identical to TRBD2. Germline V CDR1 and CDR2: SEHNR, FQNEAQ (reference sequence). The CDR3 loop spans 16 amino acids. J was trimmed by 4 bases and V by 4 bases; bases with no gene match: 8. This CDR3 is CASSSGASGSPDTQYF. CDR3 DNA: TGTGCCAGCAGCTCCGGGGCTAGCGGGAGCCCAGATACGCAGTATTTT.

This chain uses TRBV25-1 with TRBJ2-5; 8 bases map to TRBD1. The J segment lost 2 bases and the V segment lost 5 bases, leaving 7 bases of the junction unmatched. This CDR3 comprises 15 residues. Germline V gene data show CDR1 as MGHDK and CDR2 as SYGVNS. CDR3 nucleotide sequence: TGTGCCAGCAGTAGAAGGACAGGGCAACAAGAGACCCAGTACTTC. Protein product: CASSRRTGQQETQYF.

This chain joins TRBV11-2 and TRBJ2-5, with no clear D. Trimming shortened V by 5 bases and J by 5 bases, and 9 bases separated the two germline ends. This CDR3 has 12 residues. Germline CDR1 SGHAT, CDR2 FQNNGV. CDR3 nucleotides: TGTGCCAGCAGCGGCTTCCAGGAGACCCAGTACTTC. It yields the protein CASSGFQETQYF.

This chain links TRBV30 with TRBJ1-1; TRBD1 matches at 8 bases. V was clipped by 4 bases and J by 11 bases; unmatched bases: 6. CDR1 is GTSNPN and CDR2 is SVGIG in the germline V gene (reference sequence). The length of the CDR3 is 11 residues. In DNA form, the CDR3 reads TGTGCCTGGAATGGACAGGGTAGGGCTTTCTTT. Protein product: CAWNGQGRAFF.